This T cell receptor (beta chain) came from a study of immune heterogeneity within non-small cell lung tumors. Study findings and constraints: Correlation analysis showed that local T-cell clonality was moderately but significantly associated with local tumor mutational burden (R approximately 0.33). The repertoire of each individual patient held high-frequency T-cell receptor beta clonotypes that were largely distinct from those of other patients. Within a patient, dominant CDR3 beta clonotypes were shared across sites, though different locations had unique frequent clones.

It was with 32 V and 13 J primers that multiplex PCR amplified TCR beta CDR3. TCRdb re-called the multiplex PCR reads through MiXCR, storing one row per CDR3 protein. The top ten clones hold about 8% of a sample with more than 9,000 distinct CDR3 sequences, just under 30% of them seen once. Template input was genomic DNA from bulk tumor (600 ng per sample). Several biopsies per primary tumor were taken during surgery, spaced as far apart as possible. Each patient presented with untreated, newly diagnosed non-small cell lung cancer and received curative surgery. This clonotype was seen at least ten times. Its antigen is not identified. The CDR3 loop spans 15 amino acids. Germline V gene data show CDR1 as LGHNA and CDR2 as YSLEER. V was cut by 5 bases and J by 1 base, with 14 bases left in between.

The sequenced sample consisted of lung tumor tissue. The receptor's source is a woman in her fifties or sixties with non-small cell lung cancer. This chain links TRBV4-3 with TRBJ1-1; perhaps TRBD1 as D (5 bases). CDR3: CASSEGYGGNTEAFF. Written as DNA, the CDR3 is TGCGCCAGCAGCGAAGGGTATGGGGGGAACACTGAAGCTTTCTTT.